This TCR beta chain was captured by sequencing in a study of regulatory T cells in long-lasting Graves disease. The sample's time point: persistent/refractory GD, antithyroid drugs over 5 years with positive TRAb. Making the TCR library involved RNA that had been extracted from PBMCs. American Thyroid Association guidelines defined how Graves' disease was diagnosed. Per germline, CDR1 MDHEN and CDR2 SYDVKM. The CDR3 runs to 15 residues. With 3 bases removed from V and 2 bases from J, the gap between germline ends came to 14 bases. Study results and limitations: Newly diagnosed disease favored TRBV20-1 and TRBJ2-1 over persistent disease. Graves' patients with persistent disease showed TCR diversity lower than patients newly diagnosed.

This clonotype was counted a few times. No antigen is known for it. Libraries of TCR beta came from iRepertoire HTBI primers plus Arm-PCR of CDR3 regions. Authors' methods: Identification across samples found about 61 TRBV and approximately 15 TRBJ segments. Each CDR3 protein is one row after TCRdb ran MiXCR on the multiplex PCR reads. V and J calls and clone size were set by TCRdb, not the authors. Found here are fewer than 400,000 distinct CDR3 sequences, roughly 21% of them singletons; the top ten hold less than 35%. This clonotype originated in a female donor with Graves disease. This sequence joins TRBV28 and TRBJ2-7; TRBD1 might be the D (6 bases). This material consisted of peripheral blood mononuclear cells (PBMCs), taken when the disease was refractory, from a patient treated with antithyroid drugs. The CDR3 nucleotides read TGTGCCAGCAGTTTGCTCGGGACATCAGCCTACGAGCAGTACTTC. Its protein product is CASSLLGTSAYEQYF. The full variable domain, completed using reference TRBV28 and TRBJ2-7, is DVKVTQSSRYLVKRTGEKVFLECVQDMDHENMFWYRQDPGLGLRLIYFSYDVKMKEKGDIPEGYSVSREKKERFSLILESASTNQTSMYLCASSLLGTSAYEQYFGPGTRLTVT.